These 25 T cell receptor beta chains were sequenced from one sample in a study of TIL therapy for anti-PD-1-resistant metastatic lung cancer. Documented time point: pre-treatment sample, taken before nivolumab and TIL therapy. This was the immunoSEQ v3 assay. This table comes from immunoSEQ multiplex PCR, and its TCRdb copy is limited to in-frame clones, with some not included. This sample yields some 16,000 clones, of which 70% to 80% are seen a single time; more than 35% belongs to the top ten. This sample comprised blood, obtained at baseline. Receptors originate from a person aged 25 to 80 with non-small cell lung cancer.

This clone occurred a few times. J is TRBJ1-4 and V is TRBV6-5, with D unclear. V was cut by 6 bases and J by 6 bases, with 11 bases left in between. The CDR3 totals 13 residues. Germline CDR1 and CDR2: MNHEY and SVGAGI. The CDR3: CASSLDVDEKLFF. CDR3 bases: TGTGCCAGCAGCCTGGACGTAGATGAAAAACTGTTTTTT.

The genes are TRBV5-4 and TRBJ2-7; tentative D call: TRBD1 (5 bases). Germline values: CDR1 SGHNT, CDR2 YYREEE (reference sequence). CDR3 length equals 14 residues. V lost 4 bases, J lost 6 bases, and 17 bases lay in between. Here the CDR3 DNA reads TGTGCCAGCAGCGTTGCCAGGGTGGCGCGCGAGCAGTACTTC. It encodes CASSVARVAREQYF.

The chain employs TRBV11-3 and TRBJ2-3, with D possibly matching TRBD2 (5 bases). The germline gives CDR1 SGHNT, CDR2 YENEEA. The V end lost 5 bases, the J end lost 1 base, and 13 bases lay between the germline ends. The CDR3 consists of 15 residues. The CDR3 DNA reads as TGTGCCAGCAGCATTCTAGCCGGTGGCACAGATACGCAGTATTTT. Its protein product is CASSILAGGTDTQYF.

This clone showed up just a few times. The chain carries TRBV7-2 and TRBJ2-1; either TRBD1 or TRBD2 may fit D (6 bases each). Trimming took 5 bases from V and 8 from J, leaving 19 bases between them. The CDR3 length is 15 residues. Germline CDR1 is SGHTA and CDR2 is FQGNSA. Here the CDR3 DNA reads TGTGCCAGCAGCCAAACCGGGGGCACCCCTCATGAGCAGTTCTTC. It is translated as CASSQTGGTPHEQFF.

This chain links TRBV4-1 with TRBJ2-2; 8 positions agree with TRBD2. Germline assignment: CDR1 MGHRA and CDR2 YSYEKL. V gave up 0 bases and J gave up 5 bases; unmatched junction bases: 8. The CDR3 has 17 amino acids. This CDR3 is CASSQDSPLAGTGELFF. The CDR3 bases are TGCGCCAGCAGCCAAGATTCCCCCCTAGCGGGTACCGGGGAGCTGTTTTTT.

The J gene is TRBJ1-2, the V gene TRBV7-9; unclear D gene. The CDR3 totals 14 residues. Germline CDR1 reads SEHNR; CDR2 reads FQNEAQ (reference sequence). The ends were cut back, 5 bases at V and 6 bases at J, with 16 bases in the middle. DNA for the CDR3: TGTGCCAGCAGCCTACCCCTCAATGACCATGGCTACACCTTC. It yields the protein CASSLPLNDHGYTF.

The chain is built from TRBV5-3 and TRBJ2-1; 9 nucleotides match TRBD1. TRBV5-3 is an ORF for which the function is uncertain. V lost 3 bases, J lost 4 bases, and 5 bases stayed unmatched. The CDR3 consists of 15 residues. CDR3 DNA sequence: TGTGCCAGAAGCTCACCGGGACAGGGTTACAATGAGCAGTTCTTC. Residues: CARSSPGQGYNEQFF.

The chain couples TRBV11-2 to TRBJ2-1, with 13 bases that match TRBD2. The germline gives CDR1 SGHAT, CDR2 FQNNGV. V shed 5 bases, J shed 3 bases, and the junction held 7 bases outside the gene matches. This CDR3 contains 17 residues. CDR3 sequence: CASSPGLAGAFYNEQFF. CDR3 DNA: TGTGCCAGCAGCCCAGGACTAGCGGGGGCCTTCTACAATGAGCAGTTCTTC.

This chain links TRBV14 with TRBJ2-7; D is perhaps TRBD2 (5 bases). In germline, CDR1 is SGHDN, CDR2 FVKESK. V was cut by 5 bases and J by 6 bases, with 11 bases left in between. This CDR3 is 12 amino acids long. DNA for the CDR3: TGTGCCAGCAGCAAGAGGGTGGGCGAGCAGTACTTC. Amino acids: CASSKRVGEQYF.

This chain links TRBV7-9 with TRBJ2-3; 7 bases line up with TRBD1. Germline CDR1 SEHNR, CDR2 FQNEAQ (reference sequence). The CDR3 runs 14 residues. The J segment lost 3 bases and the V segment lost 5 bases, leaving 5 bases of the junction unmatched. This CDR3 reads CASSPPQGTDTQYF. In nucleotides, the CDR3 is TGTGCCAGCAGCCCCCCACAGGGGACAGATACGCAGTATTTT.

CDR3 loop: CASSVASGGADTQYF. The CDR3, as DNA: TGTGCCAGCAGCGTTGCTAGCGGGGGGGCAGATACGCAGTATTTT. The rearrangement uses TRBV9 and TRBJ2-3, with 12 bases fitting TRBD2. The CDR3 totals 15 residues. The junction had 2 bases not matched to a gene; V was cut back by 2 bases and J by 4 bases. CDR1 is SGDLS, CDR2 YYNGEE, per germline.

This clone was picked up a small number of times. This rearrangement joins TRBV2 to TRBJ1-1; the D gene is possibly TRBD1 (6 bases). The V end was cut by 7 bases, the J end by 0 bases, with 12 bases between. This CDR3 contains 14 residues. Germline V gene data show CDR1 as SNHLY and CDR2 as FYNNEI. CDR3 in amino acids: CASNKDRMNTEAFF. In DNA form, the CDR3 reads TGTGCCAGCAACAAGGACAGAATGAACACTGAAGCTTTCTTT.

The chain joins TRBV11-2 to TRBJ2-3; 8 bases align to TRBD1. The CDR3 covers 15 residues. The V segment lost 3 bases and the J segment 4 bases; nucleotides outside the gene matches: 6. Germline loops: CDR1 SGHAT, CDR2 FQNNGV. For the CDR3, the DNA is TGTGCCAGCAGCTTGGACAGGGAAGGCGCAGATACGCAGTATTTT. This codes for CASSLDREGADTQYF.

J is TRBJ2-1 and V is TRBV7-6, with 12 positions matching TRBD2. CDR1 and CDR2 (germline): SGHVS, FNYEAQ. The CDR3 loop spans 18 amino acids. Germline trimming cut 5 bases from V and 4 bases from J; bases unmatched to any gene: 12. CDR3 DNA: TGTGCCAGCAGCGTACGTCCTAGCGGGGGGGCGGGTTACAATGAGCAGTTCTTC. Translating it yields CASSVRPSGGAGYNEQFF. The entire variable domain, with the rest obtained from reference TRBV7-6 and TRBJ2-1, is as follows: GAGVSQSPRYKVTKRGQDVALRCDPISGHVSLYWYRQALGQGPEFLTYFNYEAQQDKSGLPNDRFSAERPEGSISTLTIQRTEQRDSAMYRCASSVRPSGGAGYNEQFFGPGTRLTVL.

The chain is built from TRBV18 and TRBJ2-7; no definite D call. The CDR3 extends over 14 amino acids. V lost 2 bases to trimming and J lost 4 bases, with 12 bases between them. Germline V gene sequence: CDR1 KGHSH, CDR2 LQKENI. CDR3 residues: CASSPVQTSYEQYF. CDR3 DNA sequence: TGTGCCAGCTCACCAGTACAGACCTCTTACGAGCAGTACTTC.

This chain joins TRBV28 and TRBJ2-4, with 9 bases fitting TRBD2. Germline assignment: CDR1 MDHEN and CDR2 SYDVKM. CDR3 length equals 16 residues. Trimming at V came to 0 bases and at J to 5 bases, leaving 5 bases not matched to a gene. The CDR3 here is CASSLWRLAGQNIQYF. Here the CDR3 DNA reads TGTGCCAGCAGTTTATGGAGGCTAGCGGGACAAAACATTCAGTACTTC.

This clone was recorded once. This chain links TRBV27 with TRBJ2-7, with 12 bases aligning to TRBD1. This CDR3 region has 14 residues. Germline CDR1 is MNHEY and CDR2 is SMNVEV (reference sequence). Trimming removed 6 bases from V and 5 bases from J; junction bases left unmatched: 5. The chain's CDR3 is CASRRGQGAHEQYF. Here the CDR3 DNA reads TGTGCCAGCAGGAGGGGACAGGGGGCCCACGAGCAGTACTTC.

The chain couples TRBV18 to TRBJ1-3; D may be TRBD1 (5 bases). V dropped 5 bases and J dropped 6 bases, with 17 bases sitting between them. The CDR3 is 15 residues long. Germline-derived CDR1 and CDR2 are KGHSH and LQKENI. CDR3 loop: CASSTYRGPENTIYF. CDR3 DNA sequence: TGTGCCAGCTCAACGTACCGGGGACCTGAAAACACCATATATTTT.

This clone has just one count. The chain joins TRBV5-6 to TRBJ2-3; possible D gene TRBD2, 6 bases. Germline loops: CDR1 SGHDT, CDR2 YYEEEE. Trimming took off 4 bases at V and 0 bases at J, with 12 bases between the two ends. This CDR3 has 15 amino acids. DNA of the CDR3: TGTGCCAGCAGCCGGAGGGCCCGAAGCACAGATACGCAGTATTTT. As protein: CASSRRARSTDTQYF. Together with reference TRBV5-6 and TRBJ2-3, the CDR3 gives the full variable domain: DAGVTQSPTHLIKTRGQQVTLRCSPKSGHDTVSWYQQALGQGPQFIFQYYEEEERQRGNFPDRFSGHQFPNYSSELNVNALLLGDSALYLCASSRRARSTDTQYFGPGTRLTVL.

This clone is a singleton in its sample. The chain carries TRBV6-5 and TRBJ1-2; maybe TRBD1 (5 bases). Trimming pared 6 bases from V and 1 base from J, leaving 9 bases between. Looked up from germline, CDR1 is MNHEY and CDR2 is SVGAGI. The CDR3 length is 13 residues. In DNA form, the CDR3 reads TGTGCCAGCAGCCAGACAGATAACTATGGCTACACCTTC. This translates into CASSQTDNYGYTF.

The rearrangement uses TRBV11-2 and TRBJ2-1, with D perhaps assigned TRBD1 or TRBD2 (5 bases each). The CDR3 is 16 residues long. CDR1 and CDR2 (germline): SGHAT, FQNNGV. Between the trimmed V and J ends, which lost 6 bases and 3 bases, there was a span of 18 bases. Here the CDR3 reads CASSLTIRDGYNEQFF. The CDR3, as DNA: TGTGCCAGCAGTCTTACTATCCGGGACGGCTACAATGAGCAGTTCTTC.

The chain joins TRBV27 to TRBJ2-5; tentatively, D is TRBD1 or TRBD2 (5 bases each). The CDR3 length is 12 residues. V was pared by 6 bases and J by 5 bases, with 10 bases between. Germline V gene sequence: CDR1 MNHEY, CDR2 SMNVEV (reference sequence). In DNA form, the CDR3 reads TGTGCCAGCAGCCGGGACGGGGAGACCCAGTACTTC. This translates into CASSRDGETQYF.

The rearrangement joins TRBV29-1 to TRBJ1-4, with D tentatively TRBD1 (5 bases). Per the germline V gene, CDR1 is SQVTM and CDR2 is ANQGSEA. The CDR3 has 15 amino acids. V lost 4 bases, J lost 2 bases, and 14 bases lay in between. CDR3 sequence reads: CSVAVVGATNEKLFF. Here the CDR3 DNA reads TGCAGCGTTGCCGTCGTAGGGGCGACTAATGAAAAACTGTTTTTT.

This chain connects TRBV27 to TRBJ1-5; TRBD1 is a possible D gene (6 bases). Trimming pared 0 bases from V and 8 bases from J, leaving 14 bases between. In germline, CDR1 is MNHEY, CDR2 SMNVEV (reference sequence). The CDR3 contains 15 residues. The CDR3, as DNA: TGTGCCAGCAGTTTATCGGGACATGATGTGGAGCCCCAGCATTTT. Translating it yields CASSLSGHDVEPQHF.

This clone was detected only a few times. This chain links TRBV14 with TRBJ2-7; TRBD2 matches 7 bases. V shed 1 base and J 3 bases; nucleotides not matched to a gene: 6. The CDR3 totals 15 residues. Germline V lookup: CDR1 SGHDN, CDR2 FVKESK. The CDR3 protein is CASSQGLRGGYEQYF. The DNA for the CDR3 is TGTGCCAGCAGCCAAGGACTCCGCGGGGGCTACGAGCAGTACTTC.